The rows below give T cell receptor beta chains drawn from one sample of a study of metastatic and nonmetastatic thyroid tumors. MiXCR re-clonotyped the PCR reads for TCRdb. The sample lists about 41,000 clones; 25% to 30% were seen once. Sequenced sample: blood. These receptors were collected from a male donor with papillary thyroid cancer or a benign thyroid nodule (not recorded which). Some clones in this sample may be carry-over from other donors' samples. CDR3s include the opening cysteine and the closing phenylalanine or tryptophan. Where a row states a size, it is once, few, many or the class of an expanded clone; other rows omit it.

length: 13; J: TRBJ2-1; size: few; V: TRBV6-2/TRBV6-3; CDR3: CASAASGTREQFF
length: 14; J: TRBJ1-2; size: few; V: TRBV6-1; CDR3: CASTDPGLREVYTF
length: 15; J: TRBJ2-1; size: many; V: TRBV5-8; CDR3: CASTSLALAGGEQFF
length: 15; J: TRBJ1-1; size: many; V: TRBV18; CDR3: CASSVTIQGHTEAFF
length: 10; J: TRBJ2-5; size: -; V: TRBV14; CDR3: CASSQETQYF
length: 15; J: TRBJ1-2; size: -; V: TRBV5-1; CDR3: CASSFTGQTNYGYTF
length: 12; J: TRBJ2-1; size: -; V: TRBV6-1; CDR3: CASSEAVREHFF
length: 16; J: TRBJ2-1; size: -; V: TRBV11-1; CDR3: CASSLVGLAGGHEQFF
length: 14; J: TRBJ2-3; size: many; V: TRBV10-3; CDR3: CAISESGPTDTQYF
length: 15; J: TRBJ2-7; size: -; V: TRBV20-1; CDR3: CSATSGTDGSYEQYF
length: 16; J: TRBJ2-1; size: many; V: TRBV5-6; CDR3: CASSLRGGLTYNEQFF
length: 15; J: TRBJ2-2; size: -; V: TRBV6-1; CDR3: CASLPGSVKSGDLFF
length: 15; J: TRBJ2-7; size: few; V: TRBV2; CDR3: CASGRGEVWVYEQYF
length: 14; J: TRBJ2-1; size: many; V: TRBV28; CDR3: CASGSPLGGNEQFF
length: 16; J: TRBJ1-1; size: -; V: TRBV20-1; CDR3: CSAISEYRGEGTEAFF
length: 14; J: TRBJ2-4; size: many; V: TRBV6-1; CDR3: CASSEGWGSDIQYF
length: 13; J: TRBJ2-5; size: -; V: TRBV28; CDR3: CASSKQVLETQYF
length: 13; J: TRBJ2-7; size: -; V: TRBV7-2; CDR3: CASSLAPLGEQYF
length: 16; J: TRBJ2-2; size: few; V: TRBV24-1; CDR3: CATSDPRQGVTGDLFF
length: 15; J: TRBJ2-3; size: many; V: TRBV7-2; CDR3: CASSLRLASTDTQYF
length: 12; J: TRBJ1-5; size: many; V: TRBV7-9; CDR3: CASSNSNQPQHF
length: 18; J: TRBJ2-5; size: -; V: TRBV5-1; CDR3: CASSGTPGGGGAGETQYF
length: 16; J: TRBJ1-3; size: -; V: TRBV6-6; CDR3: CASSYTCGTAGNTIYF
length: 16; J: TRBJ2-2; size: -; V: TRBV4-2; CDR3: CASSPGRSGGTGELFF
length: 11; J: TRBJ2-7; size: many; V: TRBV29-1; CDR3: CSVEGGAGQYF
length: 15; J: TRBJ2-5; size: -; V: TRBV25-1; CDR3: CASSVGTGARETQYF
length: 15; J: TRBJ2-7; size: few; V: TRBV6-4; CDR3: CARFLRCHKSYEQYF
length: 12; J: TRBJ2-1; size: -; V: TRBV19; CDR3: CASSNGYNEQFF
length: 17; J: TRBJ2-2; size: few; V: TRBV7-6; CDR3: CASIPVDTGRGPVDLFF
length: 15; J: TRBJ2-7; size: few; V: TRBV27; CDR3: CASSLSGVVGNEQYF
length: 16; J: TRBJ2-5; size: many; V: TRBV27; CDR3: CASSSRLAGGKETQYF
length: 15; J: TRBJ1-1; size: -; V: TRBV5-1; CDR3: CASRDGITANTEAFF
length: 12; J: TRBJ2-5; size: -; V: TRBV3-1; CDR3: CASCQTKETQYF
length: 13; J: TRBJ2-7; size: few; V: TRBV20-1; CDR3: CSARDATVYEQYF
length: 13; J: TRBJ2-2; size: -; V: TRBV9; CDR3: CASSVLQTGELFF
length: 13; J: TRBJ1-5; size: few; V: TRBV12-3/TRBV12-4; CDR3: CANSLGINQPQHF
length: 12; J: TRBJ2-1; size: medium-sized; V: TRBV6-1; CDR3: CASKGQWDEQFF
length: 16; J: TRBJ2-3; size: many; V: TRBV9; CDR3: CASSESGSGHTDTQYF